The entry that follows covers one T cell receptor beta chain sequence. There are a few counts of this clone. Its target antigen remains unknown. Within one base of it there is no much larger clone, and no base qualities were kept. The cohort was made up of 666 healthy bone marrow donors. At the time of sampling, every cohort member was nominally healthy, though immune exposures that went unrecorded were likely present. The donor tested CMV seronegative, placing the donor among the 350 to 400 seronegative members of the cohort. A peripheral blood sample was collected from each donor, and TCR beta sequencing was performed on peripheral blood mononuclear cells. The Qiagen DNeasy Blood Extraction Kit was used to extract genomic DNA from the blood cell samples. The library was obtained by the immunoSEQ multiplex PCR assay. For the multiplex PCR, a mixture combining 60 forward primers for TCR Vbeta segments and 13 reverse primers for TCR Jbeta segments was used. The CDR3 region of rearranged TCR beta genes was amplified from genomic DNA by a multiplex PCR assay. On the Illumina HiSeq System, the amplified TCR beta libraries were sequenced as 87-base-pair reads. The study's processing was this. A later analysis counted about 76 million unique TCR beta chains across the approximately 700 repertoires, and 10 million to 12 million of these chains were shared by at least two donors. To remove PCR and sequencing errors, raw reads were error-corrected and collapsed into unique sequences using a nearest-neighbor algorithm that merged closely related sequences. To assign V, D and J gene segments, CDR3 sequences were aligned to IMGT reference sequences. For a sequence to be retained, a match of at least six nucleotides was required to both a V gene segment and a J gene segment. A rearrangement counted as productive if the CDR3 had no stop codons and remained in frame with V and J, and every other rearrangement counted as non-productive. Following IMGT convention, CDR3 was defined as the stretch from the second conserved V-encoded cysteine to the conserved J-encoded phenylalanine. Sequences without an unambiguous match to a single V gene segment were excluded from the earlier analysis of almost 600 of the donors. In an earlier analysis of 450 to 700 of the donors, V segments were called functional above 56.7% productive rearrangements and were called segregating when the between-donor standard deviation exceeded 5%. A statistical classification framework was developed to diagnose cytomegalovirus status using the catalog of TCR beta chain sequences. A later analysis assigned V and J genes by comparing TCR nucleotide sequences with IMGT/GENE-DB human TR gene sequences. A later analysis assigned CDR3 sequences and most-parsimonious VDJ recombination scenarios with the TCRdist pipeline. In a later analysis, each TCR beta chain was defined by its CDR3 amino acid sequence together with its V-gene family, and reads lacking a unique V-gene family were excluded. A later analysis removed several hundred highly shared, low-generation-probability nucleotide sequences to deal with suspected cross-contamination and a sequencing artifact. For each public chain, a later analysis derived a clonal expansion index from normalized ranks of inferred template counts within each repertoire. A later analysis computed generation probabilities with a VDJ recombination model fitted to out-of-frame rearrangements, and checked the results against IGoR. In a later analysis, hypergeometric tests were used to score TCR-TCR, TCR-HLA and TCR-CMV co-occurrence, with a repertoire-size bias correction applied to TCR pairs. A later analysis estimated false discovery rates by permuting HLA or CMV assignments 20 times. In a later analysis, co-occurring TCRs were grouped using DBSCAN, with TCRdist sequence similarity added in when clustering inside HLA-allele-positive subsets. Co-occurrence clustering excluded repertoires with fewer than 30,000 or more than 120,000 public chains, plus five with anomalous nucleotide sharing. TCRdb mirrors the immuneACCESS table, restricted to in-frame sequences. Some clones are absent from its copies; in checked studies, under half trace to an unresolved V gene, and the reason for the others is unknown. V, J and clone size were drawn from that table, and D and trimming were deduced from the DNA. This sample lists some 140,000 clones; approximately 75% were detected once. The ten largest account for over 2.5% of the sample.

As encoded in the germline V gene, CDR1 is ENHRY while CDR2 is SYGVKD. The CDR3 runs 14 residues from the cysteine to the phenylalanine. The retained sequence is limited to the CDR3, 42 bases, with the frame set at the first base. At the junction V is shortened by 0 bases and J by 6 bases, with 9 bases in between. These data are taken from a study of cytomegalovirus exposure and HLA in healthy donors (dated by TCRdb to about 2017). About the study as a whole: An earlier analysis of several hundred of the donors reported about 280 Gb of sequence data and around 110 million unique TCR beta sequences obtained from roughly 180 million T cells. The aim of the study was to test whether cataloging public T cell receptors could identify signatures of past pathogen exposure. The genetic ancestry cluster associated with self-reported Caucasian donors included about four fifths of the roughly 400 genotyped donors. About 5 DR-DQ haplotypes were handled as single units for association and clustering, since linkage in the cohort was strong. Rather than drawing on any new phenotypic data, the later analysis identified candidate immune exposures from TCR beta sequences and the way those sequences occurred across donors. To study patterns of TCR occurrence, a later analysis re-analyzed previously published TCR beta repertoires from around 700 donors and added high-resolution HLA genotyping. All discovery cohort repertoires had been generated using a single sequencing platform. Class I and class II HLA loci were covered by the typing at four-digit resolution. An earlier analysis of roughly 600 of the donors used high-throughput TCR beta sequencing to judge whether each TCR beta V gene segment behaved as functional or pseudogenic. On average, 235,054 unique TCR beta nucleotide sequences were sequenced per donor among roughly 430 genotyped donors of the cohort, with approximately 18% of those sequences being non-productive. Using immunosequencing, the study profiled T cell repertoires from roughly 650 subjects and related those repertoires to cytomegalovirus serostatus. Donor age, sex, ethnicity and CMV serostatus were collected together with the repertoire data. The number of donors typed differed by locus, with roughly 620-630 for A, B, C, DRB1 and DQB1, around 500 for DQA1, approximately 580 for DPA1, and 400 to 490 for DPB1. Along with the approximately 650-subject first cohort, a separate validation cohort of around 120 different subjects was used. To predict cytomegalovirus infection status, the study brought together high-throughput TCR immunosequencing, statistical association of individual TCRs with disease status, and machine learning. About 300 gigabases of sequencing data and roughly 81 million unique TCR sequences made up an early release that covered several hundred HLA-typed donors. A later genetic analysis used genome-wide SNP genotypes for 398 of the 666 donors, treating that subset as a discovery cohort. The investigation overall reported the following: The authors suggested that the approach could potentially be extended to other disease states and immunological phenotypes. The classifier was reported to diagnose cytomegalovirus status with high specificity and sensitivity in both the original cohort and the validation cohort. In a later analysis, over 15,000 TCR beta sequences were associated with specific HLA alleles at a false discovery rate of 0.05. V-gene and J-gene trimming of TCR beta chains was associated with a missense DCLRE1C variant in a later genetic analysis, and the association was replicated in an independent cohort. In a later analysis, HLA-associated TCR beta chains showed more clonal expansion and lower generation probabilities than non-associated chains that were equally common. In vitro tests confirmed that a few of the cytomegalovirus-associated TCR beta chains recognize cytomegalovirus antigens. Several of the top co-occurrence clusters appeared to be linked to parvovirus B19, influenza, CMV and Epstein-Barr virus, according to a later analysis. Linkage disequilibrium might explain the correlated functional status among segregating V segments, but an unknown experimental factor could not be excluded. A further reported finding was that TCR beta sequences accurately predicted the HLA-A and HLA-B alleles for most subjects in the first cohort. Sequencing depth was assumed to be roughly uniform across donors in the presence/absence analyses, though that assumption may not hold. In an earlier analysis of around 600 of the donors, most TCR beta V segments were observed in productive rearrangements about 90% or about 30% of the time, broadly matching IMGT annotations. Immune exposure information for the cohort was limited to CMV serostatus. Because HLA typing was missing for some donors at each locus, association tests included only the typed subset. Because the 87-base-pair reads could not distinguish some IMGT-functional V segments, including TRBV6-2 and TRBV6-3, those segments were excluded. A later analysis found that TCR association rates varied across HLA loci, with DRB1 alleles showing the most associated TCRs and HLA-C alleles the fewest. According to a later genetic analysis, donors in an Asian-associated ancestry cluster had fewer N-insertions in productive TCRs than the approximately 670-donor mean. A group of highly shared sequence variants was considered likely to be a technical artifact of the sequencing pipeline. The study gave a list of around 170 TCR beta chains associated with cytomegalovirus. A later analysis found that most CMV-associated TCR beta chains appeared HLA-restricted, with HLA associations seemingly driven largely by CMV exposure. When HLA alleles, especially DR and DQ, strongly co-occurred, attributing TCR associations to individual alleles was difficult. The cohort was sequenced for TCR beta chains only, and without alpha or paired-chain data the features that could be detected were limited. While some public TCRs were present in many individuals, most TCR sequences turned up only very rarely across donors. The earlier analysis of 587 of the donors excluded seventeen rarely observed V segments, including chromosome 9 orphons, because counts were too low.

The sequence links TRBV10-3 to TRBJ1-5; the D gene is not confidently resolved. The sequencing input was PBMCs. This receptor was obtained from a man between 18 and 29 years old in good health and CMV-seronegative. The CDR3 has the sequence CAISESSGIQPQHF. The bases are TGTGCCATCAGTGAGTCATCGGGGATTCAGCCCCAGCATTTT.